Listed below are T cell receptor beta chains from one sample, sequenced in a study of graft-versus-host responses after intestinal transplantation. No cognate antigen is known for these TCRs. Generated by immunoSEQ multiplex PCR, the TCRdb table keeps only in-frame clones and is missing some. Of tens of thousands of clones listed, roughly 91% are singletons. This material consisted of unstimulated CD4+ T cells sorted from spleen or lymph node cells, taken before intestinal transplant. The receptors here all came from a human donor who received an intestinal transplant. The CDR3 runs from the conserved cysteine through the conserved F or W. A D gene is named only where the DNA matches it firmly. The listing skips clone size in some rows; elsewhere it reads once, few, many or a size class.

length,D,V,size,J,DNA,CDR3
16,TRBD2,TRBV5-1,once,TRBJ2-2,TGCGCCAGCAGCTTCGGGGGGGCCTCTAACACCGGGGAGCTGTTTTTT,CASSFGGASNTGELFF
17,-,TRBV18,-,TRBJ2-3,TGTGCCAGCTCACCCGGTACAGGAATTACTAGCACAGATACGCAGTATTTT,CASSPGTGITSTDTQYF
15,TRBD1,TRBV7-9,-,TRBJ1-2,TGTGCCAGCAGCTTAGAACAGGGGGCTAACTATGGCTACACCTTC,CASSLEQGANYGYTF
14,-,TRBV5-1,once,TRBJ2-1,TGCGCCAGCACACCCGGGACTGAGTTAAATGAGCAGTTCTTC,CASTPGTELNEQFF
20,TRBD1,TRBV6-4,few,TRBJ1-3,TGTGCCAGCAGTGACTCCCGACCCAGCCAGACAGGGCCCTCTGGAAACACCATATATTTT,CASSDSRPSQTGPSGNTIYF
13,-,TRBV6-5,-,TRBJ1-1,TGTGCCAGCAGCCGCTGGCCAGACTCTGAAGCTTTCTTT,CASSRWPDSEAFF
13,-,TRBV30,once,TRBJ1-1,TGTGCCTGGAGTAAAACGGAGTACACTGAAGCTTTCTTT,CAWSKTEYTEAFF
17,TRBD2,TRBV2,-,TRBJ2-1,TGTGCCAGCAGCTGGACTAGCGGGGGGCCCTCCTACAATGAGCAGTTCTTC,CASSWTSGGPSYNEQFF
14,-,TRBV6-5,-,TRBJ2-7,TGTGCCAGCAGTTACCGGGACGGGAGCTACGAGCAGTACTTC,CASSYRDGSYEQYF
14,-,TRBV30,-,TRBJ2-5,TGTGCCTGGAGTGACCGGGTCCTACTGGAGACCCAGTACTTC,CAWSDRVLLETQYF
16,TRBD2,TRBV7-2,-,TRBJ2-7,TGTGCCAGCAGCTCATTAGGACTAGCGGGGCGCTACGAGCAGTACTTC,CASSSLGLAGRYEQYF
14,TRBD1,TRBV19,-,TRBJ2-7,TGTGCCAGTAGTATACAGGGGGAACCCTACGAGCAGTACTTC,CASSIQGEPYEQYF
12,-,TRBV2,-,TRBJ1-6,TGTGCCAGCAGTGCACAGGTTTCACCCCTCCACTTT,CASSAQVSPLHF
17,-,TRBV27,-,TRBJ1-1,TGTGCCAGCAGTTTATTCAGGGACAAGGGAGTGAACACTGAAGCTTTCTTT,CASSLFRDKGVNTEAFF
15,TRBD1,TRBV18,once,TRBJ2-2,TGTGCCAGCTCACCTCGACAGGGGGACACCGGGGAGCTGTTTTTT,CASSPRQGDTGELFF